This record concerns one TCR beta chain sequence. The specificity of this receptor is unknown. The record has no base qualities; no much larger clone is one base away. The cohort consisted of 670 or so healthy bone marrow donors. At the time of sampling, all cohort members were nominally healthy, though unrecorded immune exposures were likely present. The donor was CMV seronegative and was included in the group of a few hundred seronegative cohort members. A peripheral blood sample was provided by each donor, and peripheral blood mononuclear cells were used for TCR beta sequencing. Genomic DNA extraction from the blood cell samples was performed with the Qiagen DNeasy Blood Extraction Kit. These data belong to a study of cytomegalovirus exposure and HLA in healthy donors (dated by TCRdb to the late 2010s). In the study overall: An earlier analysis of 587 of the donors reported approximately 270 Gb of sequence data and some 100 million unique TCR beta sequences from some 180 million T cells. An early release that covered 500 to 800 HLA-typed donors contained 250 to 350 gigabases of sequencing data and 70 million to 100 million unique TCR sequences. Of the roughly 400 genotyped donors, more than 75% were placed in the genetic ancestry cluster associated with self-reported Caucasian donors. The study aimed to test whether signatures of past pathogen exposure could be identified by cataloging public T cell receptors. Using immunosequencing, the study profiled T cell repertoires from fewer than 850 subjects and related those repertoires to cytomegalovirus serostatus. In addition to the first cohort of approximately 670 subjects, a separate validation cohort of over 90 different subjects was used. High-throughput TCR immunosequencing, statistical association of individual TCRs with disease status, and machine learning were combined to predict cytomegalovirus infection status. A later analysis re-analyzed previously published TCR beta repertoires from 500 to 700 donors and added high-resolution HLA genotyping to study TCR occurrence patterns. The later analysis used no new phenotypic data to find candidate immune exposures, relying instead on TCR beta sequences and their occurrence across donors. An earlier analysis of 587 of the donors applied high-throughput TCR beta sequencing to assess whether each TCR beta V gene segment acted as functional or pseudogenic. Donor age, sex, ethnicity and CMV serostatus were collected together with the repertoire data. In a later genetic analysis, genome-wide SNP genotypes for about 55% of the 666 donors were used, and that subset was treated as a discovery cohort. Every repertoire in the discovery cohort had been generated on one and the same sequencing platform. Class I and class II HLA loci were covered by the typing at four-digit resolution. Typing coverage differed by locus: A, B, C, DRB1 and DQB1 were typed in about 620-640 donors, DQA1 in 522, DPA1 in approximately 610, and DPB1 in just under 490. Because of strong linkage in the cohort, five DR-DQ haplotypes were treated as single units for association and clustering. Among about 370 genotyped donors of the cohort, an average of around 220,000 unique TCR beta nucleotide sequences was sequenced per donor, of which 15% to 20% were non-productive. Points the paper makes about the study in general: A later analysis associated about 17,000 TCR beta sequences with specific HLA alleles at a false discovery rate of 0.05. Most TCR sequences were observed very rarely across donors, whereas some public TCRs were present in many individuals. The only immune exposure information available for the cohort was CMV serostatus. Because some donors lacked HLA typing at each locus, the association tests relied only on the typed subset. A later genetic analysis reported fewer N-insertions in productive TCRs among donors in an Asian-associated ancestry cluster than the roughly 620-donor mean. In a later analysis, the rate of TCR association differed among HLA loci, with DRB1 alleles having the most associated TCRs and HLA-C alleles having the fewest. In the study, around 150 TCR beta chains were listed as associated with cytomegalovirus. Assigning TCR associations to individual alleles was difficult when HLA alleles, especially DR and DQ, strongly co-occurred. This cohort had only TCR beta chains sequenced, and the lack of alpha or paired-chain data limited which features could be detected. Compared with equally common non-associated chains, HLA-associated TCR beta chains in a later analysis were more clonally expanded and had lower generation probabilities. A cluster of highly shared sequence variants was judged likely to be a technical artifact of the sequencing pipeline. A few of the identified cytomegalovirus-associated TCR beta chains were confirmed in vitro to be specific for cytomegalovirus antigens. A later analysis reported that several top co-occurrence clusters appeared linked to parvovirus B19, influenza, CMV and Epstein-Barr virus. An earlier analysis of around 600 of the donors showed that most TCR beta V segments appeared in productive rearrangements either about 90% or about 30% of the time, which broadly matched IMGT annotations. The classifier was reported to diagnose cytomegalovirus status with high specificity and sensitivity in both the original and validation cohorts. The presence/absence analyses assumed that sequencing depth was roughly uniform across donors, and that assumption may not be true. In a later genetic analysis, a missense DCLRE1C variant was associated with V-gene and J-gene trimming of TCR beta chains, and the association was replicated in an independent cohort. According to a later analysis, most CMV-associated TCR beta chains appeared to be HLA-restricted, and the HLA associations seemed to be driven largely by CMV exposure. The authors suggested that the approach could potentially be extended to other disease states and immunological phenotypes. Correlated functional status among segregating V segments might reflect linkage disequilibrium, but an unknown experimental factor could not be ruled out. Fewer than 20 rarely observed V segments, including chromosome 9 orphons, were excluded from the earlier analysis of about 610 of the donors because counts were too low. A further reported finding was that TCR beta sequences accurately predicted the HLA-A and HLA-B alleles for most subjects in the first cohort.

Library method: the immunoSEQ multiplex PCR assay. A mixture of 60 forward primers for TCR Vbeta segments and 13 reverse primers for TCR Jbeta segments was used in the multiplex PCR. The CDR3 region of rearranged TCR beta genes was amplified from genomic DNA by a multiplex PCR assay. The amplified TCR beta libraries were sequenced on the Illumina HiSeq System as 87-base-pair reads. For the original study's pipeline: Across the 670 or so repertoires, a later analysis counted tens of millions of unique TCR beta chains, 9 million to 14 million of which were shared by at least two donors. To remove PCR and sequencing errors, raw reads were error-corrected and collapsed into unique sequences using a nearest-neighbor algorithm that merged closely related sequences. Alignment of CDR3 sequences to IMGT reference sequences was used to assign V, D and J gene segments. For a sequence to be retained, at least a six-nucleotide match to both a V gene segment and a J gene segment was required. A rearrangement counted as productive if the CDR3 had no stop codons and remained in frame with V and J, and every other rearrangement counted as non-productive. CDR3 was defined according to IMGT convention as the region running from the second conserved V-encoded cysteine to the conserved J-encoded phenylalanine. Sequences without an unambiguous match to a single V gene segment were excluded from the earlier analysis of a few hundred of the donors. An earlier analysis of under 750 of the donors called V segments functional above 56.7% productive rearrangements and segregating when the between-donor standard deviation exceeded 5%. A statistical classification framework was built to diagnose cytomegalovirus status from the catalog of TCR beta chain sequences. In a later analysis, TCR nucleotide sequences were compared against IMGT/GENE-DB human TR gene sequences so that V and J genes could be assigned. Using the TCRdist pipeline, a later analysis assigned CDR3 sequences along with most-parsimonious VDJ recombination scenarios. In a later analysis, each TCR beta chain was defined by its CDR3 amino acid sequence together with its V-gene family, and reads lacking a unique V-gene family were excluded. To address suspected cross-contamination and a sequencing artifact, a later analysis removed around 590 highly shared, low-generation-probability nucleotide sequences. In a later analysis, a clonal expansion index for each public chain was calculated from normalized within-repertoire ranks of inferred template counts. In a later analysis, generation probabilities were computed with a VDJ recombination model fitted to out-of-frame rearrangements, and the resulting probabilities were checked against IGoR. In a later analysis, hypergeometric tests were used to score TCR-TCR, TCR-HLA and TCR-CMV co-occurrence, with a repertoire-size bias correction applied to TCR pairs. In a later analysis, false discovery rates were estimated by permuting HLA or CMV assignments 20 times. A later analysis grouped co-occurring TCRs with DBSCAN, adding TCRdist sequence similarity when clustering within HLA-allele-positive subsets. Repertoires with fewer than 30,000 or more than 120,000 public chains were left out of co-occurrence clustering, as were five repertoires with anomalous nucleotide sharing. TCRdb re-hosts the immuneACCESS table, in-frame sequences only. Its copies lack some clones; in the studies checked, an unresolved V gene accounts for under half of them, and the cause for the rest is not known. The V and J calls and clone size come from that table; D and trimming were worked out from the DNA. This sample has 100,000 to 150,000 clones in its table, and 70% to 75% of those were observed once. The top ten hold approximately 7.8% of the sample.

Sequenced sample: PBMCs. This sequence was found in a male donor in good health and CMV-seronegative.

The CDR3: CASRNGTPMNYGYTF. The DNA is as follows: TGTGCCAGCAGGAACGGGACACCGATGAACTATGGCTACACCTTC. This sequence uses TRBV5-5 and TRBJ1-2; the D region possibly corresponds to TRBD1 (6 bases align). Trimming removed 5 bases from V and 2 bases from J, leaving 16 bases between the germline ends. According to the germline V gene (reference sequence), CDR1 reads SGHKS and CDR2 reads YYEKEE. From its cysteine to its phenylalanine, the CDR3 spans 15 amino acids. Of all the DNA, just the CDR3 is kept, 45 bases in frame from base 1.